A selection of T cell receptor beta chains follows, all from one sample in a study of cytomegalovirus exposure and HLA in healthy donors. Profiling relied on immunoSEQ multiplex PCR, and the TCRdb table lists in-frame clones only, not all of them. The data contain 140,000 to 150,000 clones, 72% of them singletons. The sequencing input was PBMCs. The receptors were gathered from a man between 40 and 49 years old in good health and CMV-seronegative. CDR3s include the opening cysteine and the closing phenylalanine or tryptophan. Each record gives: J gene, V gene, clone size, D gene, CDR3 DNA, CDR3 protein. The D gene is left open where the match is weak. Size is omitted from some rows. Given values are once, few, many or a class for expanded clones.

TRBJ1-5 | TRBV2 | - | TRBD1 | TGTGCCAGCAGTTCACAGGGGCGCCACAATCAGCCCCAGCATTTT | CASSSQGRHNQPQHF
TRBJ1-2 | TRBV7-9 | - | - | TGTGCCAGCAGCTGGGCAGGGGACAACTATGGCTACACCTTC | CASSWAGDNYGYTF
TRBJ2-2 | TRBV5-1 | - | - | TGCGCCAGCAGCTTGGGATGGGGGCCGAACACCGGGGAGCTGTTTTTT | CASSLGWGPNTGELFF
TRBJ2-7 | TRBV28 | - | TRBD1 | TGTGCCAGCAGTTCCCGGGACAGGGTTCACGAGCAGTACTTC | CASSSRDRVHEQYF
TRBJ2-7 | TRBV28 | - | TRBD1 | TGTGCCAGCAGACCCGGACAGGGGCGAACCTACGAGCAGTACTTC | CASRPGQGRTYEQYF
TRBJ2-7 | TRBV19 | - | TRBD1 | TGTGCCAGTAGTTCGGGACAGGGCCTCTACGAGCAGTACTTC | CASSSGQGLYEQYF
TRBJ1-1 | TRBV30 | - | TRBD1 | TGTGCCTGGGACAGGGGGCGCGGCACTGAAGCTTTCTTT | CAWDRGRGTEAFF
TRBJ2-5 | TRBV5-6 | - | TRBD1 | TGTGCCAGCAGCATGGACAGGGGTGAGACCCAGTACTTC | CASSMDRGETQYF
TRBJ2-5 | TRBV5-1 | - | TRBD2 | TGCGCCAGCAGCTTCCCTAGCGGGGGGCCGGGGGAGACCCAGTACTTC | CASSFPSGGPGETQYF
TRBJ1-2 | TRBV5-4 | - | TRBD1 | TGTGCCAGCAGCATCCGGGACAGGGGGCTTGAGGGCTACACCTTC | CASSIRDRGLEGYTF
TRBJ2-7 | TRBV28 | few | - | TGTGCCAGCAGTCCGGCGGGCTACCTATACGAGCAGTACTTC | CASSPAGYLYEQYF
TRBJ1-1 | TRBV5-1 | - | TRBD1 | TGCGCCAGCAGGCAGACAGGGGGATCTGAAGCTTTCTTT | CASRQTGGSEAFF
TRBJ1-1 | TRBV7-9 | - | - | TGTGCCAGCAGCTTAATCGTCCTCAGGGGCCCCAAGATGAACACTGAAGCTTTCTTT | CASSLIVLRGPKMNTEAFF
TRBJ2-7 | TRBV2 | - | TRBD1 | TGTGCCAGCAGTGACCCAGCAGGGGGCGTTAAAAACGAGCAGTACTTC | CASSDPAGGVKNEQYF
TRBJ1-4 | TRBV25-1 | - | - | TGTGCCAGCAGTCCACGCCTCGGAAGGGGGGGTAATGAAAAACTGTTTTTT | CASSPRLGRGGNEKLFF
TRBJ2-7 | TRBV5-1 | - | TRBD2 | TGCGCCAGCAGCTTGGGGGCTAGCGGGACGGGCGAGCAGTACTTC | CASSLGASGTGEQYF
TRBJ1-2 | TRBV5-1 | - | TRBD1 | TGCGCCAGCAGCTTAAGTCAGGGGGCAGGTGGCTACACCTTC | CASSLSQGAGGYTF
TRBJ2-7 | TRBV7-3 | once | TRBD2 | TGTGCCAGCAGCTTTTTAGCGGGGGAACAATACGAGCAGTACTTC | CASSFLAGEQYEQYF
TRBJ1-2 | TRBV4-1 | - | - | TGCGCCAGCAGCCAAGTCGCGACGGAGAACTATGGCTACACCTTC | CASSQVATENYGYTF
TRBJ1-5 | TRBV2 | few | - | TGTGCCAGCAGTGATTTTGGGGTAGGGAGGTTCGATCAGCCCCAGAATTTT | CASSDFGVGRFDQPQNF